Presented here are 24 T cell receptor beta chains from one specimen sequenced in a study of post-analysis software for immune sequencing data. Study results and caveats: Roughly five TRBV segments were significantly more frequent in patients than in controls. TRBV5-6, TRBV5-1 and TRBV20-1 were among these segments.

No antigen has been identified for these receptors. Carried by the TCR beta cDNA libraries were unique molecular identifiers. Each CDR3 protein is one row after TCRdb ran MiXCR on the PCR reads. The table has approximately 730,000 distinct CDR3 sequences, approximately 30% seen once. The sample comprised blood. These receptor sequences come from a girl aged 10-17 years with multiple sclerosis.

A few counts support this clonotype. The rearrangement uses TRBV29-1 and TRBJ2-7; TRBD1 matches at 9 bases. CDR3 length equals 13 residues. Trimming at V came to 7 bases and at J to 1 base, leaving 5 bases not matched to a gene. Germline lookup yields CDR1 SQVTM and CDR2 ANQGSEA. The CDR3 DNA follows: TGCAGCGCCGGACAGGGGCCGTCCTACGAGCAGTACTTC. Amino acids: CSAGQGPSYEQYF.

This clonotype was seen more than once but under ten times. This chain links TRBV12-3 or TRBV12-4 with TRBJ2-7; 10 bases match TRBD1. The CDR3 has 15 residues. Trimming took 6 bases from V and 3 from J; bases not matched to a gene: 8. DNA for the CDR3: TGTGCCAGCAGCCCCGGACAGGGGGATTTCTACGAGCAGTACTTC. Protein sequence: CASSPGQGDFYEQYF.

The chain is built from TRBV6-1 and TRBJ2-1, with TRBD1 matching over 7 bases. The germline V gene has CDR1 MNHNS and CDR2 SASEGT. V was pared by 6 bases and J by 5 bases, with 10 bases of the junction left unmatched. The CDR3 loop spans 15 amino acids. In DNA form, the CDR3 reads TGTGCCAGCAGACGGACAGGATCTACCAACAATGAGCAGTTCTTC. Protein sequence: CASRRTGSTNNEQFF.

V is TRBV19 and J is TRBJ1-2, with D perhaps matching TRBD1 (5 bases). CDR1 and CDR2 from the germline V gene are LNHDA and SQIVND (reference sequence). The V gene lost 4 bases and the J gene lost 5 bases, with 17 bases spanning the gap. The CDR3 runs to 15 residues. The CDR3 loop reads CASSRPTGALYGYTF. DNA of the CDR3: TGTGCCAGTAGTAGGCCAACAGGCGCCCTTTATGGCTACACCTTC.

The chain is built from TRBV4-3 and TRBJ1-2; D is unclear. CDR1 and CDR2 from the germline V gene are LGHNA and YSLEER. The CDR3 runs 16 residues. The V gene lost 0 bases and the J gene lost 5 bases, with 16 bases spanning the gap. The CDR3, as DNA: TGCGCCAGCAGCCAAGATCTAGGGCGGGTCAGGTATGGCTACACCTTC. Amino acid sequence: CASSQDLGRVRYGYTF.

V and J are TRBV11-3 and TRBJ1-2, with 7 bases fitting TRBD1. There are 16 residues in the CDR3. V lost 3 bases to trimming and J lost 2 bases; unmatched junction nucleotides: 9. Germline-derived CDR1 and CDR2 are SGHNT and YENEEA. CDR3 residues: CASSLYSQGRNYGYTF. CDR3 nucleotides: TGTGCCAGCAGCTTGTACTCACAGGGGCGGAACTATGGCTACACCTTC.

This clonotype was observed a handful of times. This chain's CDR3 is CASSPGLAGDYEQYF. As DNA, the CDR3 is TGTGCCAGCAGTCCGGGACTAGCGGGCGACTACGAGCAGTACTTC. The chain recombines TRBV6-2 or TRBV6-3 with TRBJ2-7; TRBD2 agrees at 12 bases. V dropped 5 bases and J dropped 3; count of bases not matched to a gene: 5. The CDR3 is 15 amino acids. Germline CDR1 MNHEY, CDR2 SVGEGT.

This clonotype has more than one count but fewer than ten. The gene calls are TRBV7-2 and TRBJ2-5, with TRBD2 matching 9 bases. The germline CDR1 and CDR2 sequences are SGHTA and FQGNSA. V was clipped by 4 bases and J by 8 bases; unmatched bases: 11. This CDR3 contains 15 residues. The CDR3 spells CASSSRGGGAVTQYF. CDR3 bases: TGTGCCAGCAGCTCCCGAGGCGGGGGGGCGGTTACCCAGTACTTC.

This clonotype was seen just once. CDR3 amino acids: CSASYWLAGGISYNEQFF. CDR3 in DNA: TGCAGTGCTAGTTATTGGCTAGCGGGGGGGATCTCCTACAATGAGCAGTTCTTC. The chain joins TRBV20-1 to TRBJ2-1, with 12 bases identical to TRBD2. Germline CDR1 reads DFQATT; CDR2 reads SNEGSKA (reference sequence). There are 18 residues in the CDR3. V lost 3 bases to trimming and J lost 0 bases; unmatched junction nucleotides: 9.

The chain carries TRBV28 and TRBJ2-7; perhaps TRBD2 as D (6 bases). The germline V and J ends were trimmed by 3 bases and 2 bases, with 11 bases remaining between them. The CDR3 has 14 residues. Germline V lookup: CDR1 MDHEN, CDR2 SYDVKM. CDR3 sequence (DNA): TGTGCCAGCAGTTTGGCGGGGCGGCCCTACGAGCAGTACTTC. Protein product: CASSLAGRPYEQYF.

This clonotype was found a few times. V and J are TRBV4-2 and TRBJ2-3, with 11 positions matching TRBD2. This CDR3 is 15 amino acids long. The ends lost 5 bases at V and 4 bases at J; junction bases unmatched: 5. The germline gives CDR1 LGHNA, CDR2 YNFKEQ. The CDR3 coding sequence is TGTGCCAGCAGCGAGACTAGCGGGGTCGCAGATACGCAGTATTTT. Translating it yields CASSETSGVADTQYF.

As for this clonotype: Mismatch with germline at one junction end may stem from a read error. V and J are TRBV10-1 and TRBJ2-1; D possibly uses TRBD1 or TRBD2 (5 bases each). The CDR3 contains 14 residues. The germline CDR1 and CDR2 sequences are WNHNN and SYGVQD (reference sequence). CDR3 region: CASSPRDPRDEQLF. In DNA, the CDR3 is TGCGCCAGCAGTCCACGGGACCCACGGGATGAGCAGTTATTC.

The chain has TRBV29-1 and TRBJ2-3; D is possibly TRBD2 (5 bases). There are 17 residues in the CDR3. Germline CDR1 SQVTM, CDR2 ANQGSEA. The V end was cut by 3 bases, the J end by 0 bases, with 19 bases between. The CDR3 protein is CSVDPPRQLASTDTQYF. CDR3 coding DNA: TGCAGCGTTGACCCCCCGAGGCAGCTAGCTAGCACAGATACGCAGTATTTT.

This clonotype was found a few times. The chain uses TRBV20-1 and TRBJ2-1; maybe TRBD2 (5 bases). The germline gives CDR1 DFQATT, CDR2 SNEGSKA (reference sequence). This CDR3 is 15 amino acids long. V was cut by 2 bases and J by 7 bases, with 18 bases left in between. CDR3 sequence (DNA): TGCAGTGCTAGATCCTTCACCGGGATACGGAATGAGCAGTTCTTC. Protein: CSARSFTGIRNEQFF.

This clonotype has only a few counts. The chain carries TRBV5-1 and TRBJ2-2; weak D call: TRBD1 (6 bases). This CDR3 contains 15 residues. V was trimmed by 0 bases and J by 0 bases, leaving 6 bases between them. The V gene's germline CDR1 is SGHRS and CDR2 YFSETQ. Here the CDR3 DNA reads TGCGCCAGCAGCTTGGAGGGGGCGAACACCGGGGAGCTGTTTTTT. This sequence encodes CASSLEGANTGELFF.

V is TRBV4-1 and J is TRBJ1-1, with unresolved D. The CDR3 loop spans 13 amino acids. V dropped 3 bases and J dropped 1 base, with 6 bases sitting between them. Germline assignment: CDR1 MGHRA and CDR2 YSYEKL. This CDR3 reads CASSHPGNTEAFF. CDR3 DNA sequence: TGCGCCAGCAGCCATCCAGGGAACACTGAAGCTTTCTTT.

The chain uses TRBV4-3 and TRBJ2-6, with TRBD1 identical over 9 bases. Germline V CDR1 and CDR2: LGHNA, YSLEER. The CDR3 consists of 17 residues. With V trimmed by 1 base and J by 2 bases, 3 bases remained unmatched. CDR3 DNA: TGCGCCAGCAGCCAAGGCGGACAGGGGACTGGGGCCAACGTCCTGACTTTC. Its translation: CASSQGGQGTGANVLTF.

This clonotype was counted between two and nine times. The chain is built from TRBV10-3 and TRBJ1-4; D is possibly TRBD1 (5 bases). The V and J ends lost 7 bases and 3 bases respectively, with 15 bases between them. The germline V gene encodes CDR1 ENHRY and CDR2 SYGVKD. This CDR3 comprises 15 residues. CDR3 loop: CAITRGRGPNEKLFF. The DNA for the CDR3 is TGTGCCATCACCCGAGGTCGGGGCCCTAATGAAAAACTGTTTTTT.

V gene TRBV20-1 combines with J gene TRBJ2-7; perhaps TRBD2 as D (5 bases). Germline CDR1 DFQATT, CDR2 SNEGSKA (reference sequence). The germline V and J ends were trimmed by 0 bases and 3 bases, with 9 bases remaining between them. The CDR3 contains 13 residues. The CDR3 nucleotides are TGCAGTGCTAGAGATGGGAGTTTCTACGAGCAGTACTTC. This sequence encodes CSARDGSFYEQYF.

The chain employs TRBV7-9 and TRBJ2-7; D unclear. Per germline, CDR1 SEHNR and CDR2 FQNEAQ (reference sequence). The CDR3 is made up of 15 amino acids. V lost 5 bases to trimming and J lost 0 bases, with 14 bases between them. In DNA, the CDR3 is TGTGCCAGCAGCCGACGCTCGGTAAGCTCCTACGAGCAGTACTTC. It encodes CASSRRSVSSYEQYF.

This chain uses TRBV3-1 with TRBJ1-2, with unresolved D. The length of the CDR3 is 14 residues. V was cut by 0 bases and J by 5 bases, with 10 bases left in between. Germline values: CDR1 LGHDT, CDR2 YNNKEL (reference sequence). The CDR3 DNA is TGTGCCAGCAGCCAAGATCTTGCAGATTATGGCTACACCTTC. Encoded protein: CASSQDLADYGYTF.

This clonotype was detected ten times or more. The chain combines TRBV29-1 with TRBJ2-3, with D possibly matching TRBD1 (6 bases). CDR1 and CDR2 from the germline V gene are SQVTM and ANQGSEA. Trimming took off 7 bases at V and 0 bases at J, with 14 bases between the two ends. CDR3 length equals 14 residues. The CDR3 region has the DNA TGCAGCGGGATGACAGGCCCTAGCACAGATACGCAGTATTTT. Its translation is CSGMTGPSTDTQYF.

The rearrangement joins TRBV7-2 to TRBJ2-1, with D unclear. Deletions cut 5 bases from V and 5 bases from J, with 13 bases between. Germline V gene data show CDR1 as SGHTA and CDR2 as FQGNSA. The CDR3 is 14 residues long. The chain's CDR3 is CASSPTSVDNEQFF. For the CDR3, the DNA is TGTGCCAGCAGCCCCACGAGCGTCGACAATGAGCAGTTCTTC. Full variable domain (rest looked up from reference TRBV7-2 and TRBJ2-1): GAGVSQSPSNKVTEKGKDVELRCDPISGHTALYWYRQSLGQGLEFLIYFQGNSAPDKSGLPSDRFSAERTGGSVSTLTIQRTQQEDSAVYLCASSPTSVDNEQFFGPGTRLTVL.

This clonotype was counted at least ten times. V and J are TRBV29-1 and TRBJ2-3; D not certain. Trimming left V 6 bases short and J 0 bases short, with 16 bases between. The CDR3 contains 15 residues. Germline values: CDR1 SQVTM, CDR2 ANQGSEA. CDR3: CSVVLDRDSTDTQYF. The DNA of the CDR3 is TGCAGCGTGGTACTCGACCGAGATAGCACAGATACGCAGTATTTT.